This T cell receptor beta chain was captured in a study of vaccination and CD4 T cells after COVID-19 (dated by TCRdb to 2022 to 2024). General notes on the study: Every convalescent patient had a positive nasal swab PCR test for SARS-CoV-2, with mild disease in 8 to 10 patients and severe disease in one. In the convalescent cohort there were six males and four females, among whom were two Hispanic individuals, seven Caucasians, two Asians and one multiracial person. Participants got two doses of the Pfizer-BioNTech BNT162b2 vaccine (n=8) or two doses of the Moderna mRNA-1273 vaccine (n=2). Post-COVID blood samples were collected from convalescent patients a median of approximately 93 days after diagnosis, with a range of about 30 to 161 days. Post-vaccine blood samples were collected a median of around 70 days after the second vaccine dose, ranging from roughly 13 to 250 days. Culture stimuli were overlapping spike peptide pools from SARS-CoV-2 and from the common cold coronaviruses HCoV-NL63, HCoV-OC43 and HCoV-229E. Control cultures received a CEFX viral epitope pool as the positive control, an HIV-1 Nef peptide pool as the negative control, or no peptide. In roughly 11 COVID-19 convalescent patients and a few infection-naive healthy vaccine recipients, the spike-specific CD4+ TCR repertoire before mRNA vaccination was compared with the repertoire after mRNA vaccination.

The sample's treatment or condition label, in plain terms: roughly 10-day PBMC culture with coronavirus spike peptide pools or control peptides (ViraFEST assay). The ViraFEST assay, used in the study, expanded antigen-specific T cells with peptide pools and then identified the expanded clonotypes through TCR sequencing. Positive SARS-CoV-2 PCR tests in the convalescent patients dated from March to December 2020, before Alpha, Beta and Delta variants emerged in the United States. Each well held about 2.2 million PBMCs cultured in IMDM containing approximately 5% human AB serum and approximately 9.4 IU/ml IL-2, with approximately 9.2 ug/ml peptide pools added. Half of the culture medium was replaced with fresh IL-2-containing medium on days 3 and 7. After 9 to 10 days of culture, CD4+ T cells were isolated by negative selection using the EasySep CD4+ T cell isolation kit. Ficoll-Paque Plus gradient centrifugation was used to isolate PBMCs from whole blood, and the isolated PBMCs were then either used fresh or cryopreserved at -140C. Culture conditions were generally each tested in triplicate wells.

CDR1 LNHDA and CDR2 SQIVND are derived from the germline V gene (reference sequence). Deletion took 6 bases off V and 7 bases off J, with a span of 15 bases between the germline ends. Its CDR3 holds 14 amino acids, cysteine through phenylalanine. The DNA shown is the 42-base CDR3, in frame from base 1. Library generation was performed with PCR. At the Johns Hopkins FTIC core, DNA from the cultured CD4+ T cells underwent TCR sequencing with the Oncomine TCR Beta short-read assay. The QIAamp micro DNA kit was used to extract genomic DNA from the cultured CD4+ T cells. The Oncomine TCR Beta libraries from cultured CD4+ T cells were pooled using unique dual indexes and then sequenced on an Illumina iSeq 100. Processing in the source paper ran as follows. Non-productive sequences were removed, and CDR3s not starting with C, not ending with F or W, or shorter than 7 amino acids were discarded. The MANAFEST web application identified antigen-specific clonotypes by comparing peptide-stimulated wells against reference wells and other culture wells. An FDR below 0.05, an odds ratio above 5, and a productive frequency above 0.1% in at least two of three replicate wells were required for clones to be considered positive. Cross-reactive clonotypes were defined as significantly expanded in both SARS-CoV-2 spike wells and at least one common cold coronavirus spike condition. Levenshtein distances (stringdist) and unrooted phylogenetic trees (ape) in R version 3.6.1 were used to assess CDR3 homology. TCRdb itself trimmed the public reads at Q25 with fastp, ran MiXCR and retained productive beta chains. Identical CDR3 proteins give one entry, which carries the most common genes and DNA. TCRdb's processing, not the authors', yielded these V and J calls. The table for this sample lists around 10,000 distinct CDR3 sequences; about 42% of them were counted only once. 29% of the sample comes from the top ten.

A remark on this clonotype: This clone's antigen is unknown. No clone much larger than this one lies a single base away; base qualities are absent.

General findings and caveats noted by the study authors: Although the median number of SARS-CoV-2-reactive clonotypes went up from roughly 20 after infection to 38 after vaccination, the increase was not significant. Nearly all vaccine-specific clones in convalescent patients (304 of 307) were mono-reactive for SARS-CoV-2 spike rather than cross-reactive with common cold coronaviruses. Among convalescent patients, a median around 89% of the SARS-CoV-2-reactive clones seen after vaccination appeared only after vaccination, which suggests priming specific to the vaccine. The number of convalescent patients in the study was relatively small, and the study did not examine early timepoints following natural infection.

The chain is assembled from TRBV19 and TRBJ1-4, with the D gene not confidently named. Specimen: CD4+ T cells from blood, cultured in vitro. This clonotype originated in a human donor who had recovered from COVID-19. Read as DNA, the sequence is TGTGCCAGTAGCCACGGGGTATCACCTGAAAAACTGTTTTTT. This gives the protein CASSHGVSPEKLFF.